These 20 T cell receptor beta chains were all obtained from the same sample, sequenced in a study of blood T cell repertoires in COVID-19. Measured with immunoSEQ multiplex PCR; TCRdb has only the in-frame clones, and not every one. The sample records roughly 500,000 clones, 88% being singletons. Material: PBMCs or T cells enriched from blood (not recorded which). The receptor source for this set is a woman aged 40 to 50 who had recovered from COVID-19.

The chain recombines TRBV5-5 with TRBJ2-5; 8 nucleotides agree with TRBD2. Germline loops: CDR1 SGHKS, CDR2 YYEKEE (reference sequence). This CDR3 is 15 amino acids long. J was trimmed by 4 bases and V by 2 bases; bases with no gene match: 7. The CDR3 nucleotides read TGTGCCAGCAGCTTAGGTGCGGGAGGAGGAGAGACCCAGTACTTC. Translated, it gives CASSLGAGGGETQYF.

This clone was picked up one time. The chain carries TRBV6-5 and TRBJ1-6, with D perhaps matching TRBD1 (6 bases). The CDR3 has 14 amino acids. Trimming stripped 6 bases from V and 7 bases from J, with 13 bases between. CDR1 MNHEY and CDR2 SVGAGI come from the germline V gene. CDR3 loop: CASRIQGRNSPLHF. The DNA for the CDR3 is TGTGCCAGCAGGATACAGGGCCGCAATTCACCCCTCCACTTT.

Notes on this clone: The sample holds other DNA sequences that translate to the same CDR3. The V call is TRBV18, the J call TRBJ1-1, with TRBD1 identical over 7 bases. Germline V gene sequence: CDR1 KGHSH, CDR2 LQKENI. J lost 2 bases, V lost 5 bases, and 5 bases had no gene match. This CDR3 has 14 amino acids. The CDR3 reads CASSAGTENTEAFF. The CDR3 coding sequence is TGTGCCAGCTCAGCCGGGACAGAAAACACTGAAGCTTTCTTT.

This clone was seen a handful of times. The chain joins TRBV5-4 to TRBJ1-1; possibly TRBD1 for D (6 bases). V lost 4 bases to trimming and J lost 3 bases, with 19 bases between them. The CDR3 totals 16 residues. CDR1 and CDR2 from the germline V gene are SGHNT and YYREEE (reference sequence). Written as DNA, the CDR3 is TGTGCCAGCAGCACAGGGAAGGTCGCCAAGGACACTGAAGCTTTCTTT. Protein: CASSTGKVAKDTEAFF.

The V and J genes are TRBV11-3 and TRBJ2-5; the D gene is possibly TRBD1 (5 bases). The CDR3 totals 14 residues. Trimming cost V 8 bases and J 5 bases, with 18 bases left between them. Germline V gene data show CDR1 as SGHNT and CDR2 as YENEEA. The CDR3 region has the DNA TGTGCCAGCGCCAAGACAGCCGGATTGGAGACCCAGTACTTC. Amino acid sequence: CASAKTAGLETQYF.

This chain uses TRBV7-2 with TRBJ2-5; TRBD2 agrees at 8 bases. The CDR3 contains 18 residues. Germline assignment: CDR1 SGHTA and CDR2 FQGNSA. V lost 1 base and J lost 1; bases outside the gene matches: 11. The CDR3 DNA reads as TGTGCCAGCAGCTTAGGTGCGAGCAGCGGGAGCCTCCAAGAGACCCAGTACTTC. It codes for CASSLGASSGSLQETQYF. Full variable domain (rest looked up from reference TRBV7-2 and TRBJ2-5): GAGVSQSPSNKVTEKGKDVELRCDPISGHTALYWYRQSLGQGLEFLIYFQGNSAPDKSGLPSDRFSAERTGGSVSTLTIQRTQQEDSAVYLCASSLGASSGSLQETQYFGPGTRLLVL.

The V gene is TRBV6-2 or TRBV6-3, the J gene TRBJ2-1, with D perhaps TRBD2 (6 bases). Trimming took 4 bases from V and 7 from J, leaving 14 bases between them. CDR1 is MNHEY and CDR2 is SVGEGT in the germline V gene. This CDR3 is 14 amino acids long. The CDR3, as DNA: TGTGCCAGCAGTTTACTAGGGACTGGAAATGAGCAGTTCTTC. Residues: CASSLLGTGNEQFF.

V and J are TRBV4-3 and TRBJ2-1; the D gene is possibly TRBD2 (6 bases). CDR3 size: 17 residues. Germline values: CDR1 LGHNA, CDR2 YSLEER. Trimming removed 4 bases from V and 8 bases from J, with 24 bases in between. In DNA form, the CDR3 reads TGCGCCAGCAGCCGGCTCCTTAATACGGGACTCTCGGATGAGCAGTTCTTC. It yields the protein CASSRLLNTGLSDEQFF.

The rearrangement uses TRBV28 and TRBJ2-1; 9 nucleotides align to TRBD2. Germline CDR1 is MDHEN and CDR2 is SYDVKM. The CDR3 is 15 residues long. The ends lost 3 bases at V and 8 bases at J; junction bases unmatched: 8. CDR3 DNA: TGTGCCAGCAGTTTTGTGCGGGAGGGCCTCGATGAGCAGTTCTTC. Translated, it gives CASSFVREGLDEQFF.

This rearrangement joins TRBV20-1 to TRBJ1-4; D uncertain. Trimming removed 2 bases from V and 8 bases from J, with 6 bases in between. Germline V gene lookup returns CDR1 DFQATT and CDR2 SNEGSKA (reference sequence). The length of the CDR3 is 11 residues. The CDR3, as DNA: TGCAGTGCTAGATACACGGAAAAACTGTTTTTT. This sequence encodes CSARYTEKLFF.

This chain connects TRBV30 to TRBJ1-5; D perhaps matches TRBD1 (5 bases). CDR3 length: 13 amino acids. V lost 2 bases and J lost 3, with 8 bases in between. Per the germline V gene, CDR1 is GTSNPN and CDR2 is SVGIG (reference sequence). CDR3 DNA sequence: TGTGCCTGGAGTAAGGGGAACAATCAGCCCCAGCATTTT. This sequence encodes CAWSKGNNQPQHF. Based on the CDR3 plus reference TRBV30 and TRBJ1-5, the full variable domain is SQTIHQWPATLVQPVGSPLSLECTVEGTSNPNLYWYRQAAGRGLQLLFYSVGIGQISSEVPQNLSASRPQDRQFILSSKKLLLSDSGFYLCAWSKGNNQPQHFGDGTRLSIL.

In this sample, this clone turned up once. V gene TRBV3-1 (or the pseudogene TRBV3-2) combines with J gene TRBJ2-4; possibly TRBD2 for D (5 bases). V shed 1 base and J shed 8 bases, with 18 bases lying between them. CDR3 length equals 16 residues. CDR1 LGHDT and CDR2 YNNKEL come from the germline V gene (reference sequence). The DNA of the CDR3 is TGTGCCAGCAGCCAAGTCCTAGCCGAGAGGTCAGACATTCAGTACTTC. Its protein is CASSQVLAERSDIQYF.

V is TRBV3-1 (or the pseudogene TRBV3-2) and J is TRBJ2-1, with TRBD2 identical over 13 bases. CDR3 length: 18 residues. V shed 1 base, J shed 7 bases, and the junction held 10 bases outside the gene matches. The germline V gene has CDR1 LGHDT and CDR2 YNNKEL (reference sequence). CDR3 region: CASSQGPQTSGRKNEQFF. As DNA, the CDR3 is TGTGCCAGCAGCCAAGGCCCCCAGACTAGCGGGAGGAAGAATGAGCAGTTCTTC.

V usage is TRBV5-1 and J usage is TRBJ2-7, with TRBD2 matching over 7 bases. This CDR3 has 15 amino acids. From germline, CDR1 is SGHRS and CDR2 YFSETQ. With V trimmed by 3 bases and J by 4 bases, 10 bases remained unmatched. The CDR3, as DNA: TGCGCCAGCAGCTCTGCGGCGGGAGTCGGGTACGAGCAGTACTTC. This gives the protein CASSSAAGVGYEQYF.

This clone has only one observation. The chain carries TRBV7-8 and TRBJ1-2, with 8 bases lining up with TRBD1. With V trimmed by 3 bases and J by 4 bases, 10 bases remained unmatched. CDR3 length: 16 amino acids. CDR1 and CDR2 from the germline V gene are SGHVS and FQNEAQ. The CDR3 DNA follows: TGTGCCAGCAGCTTCAGCCGACAGGGGAAGGTCTATGGCTACACCTTC. Its protein product is CASSFSRQGKVYGYTF. Full variable domain (rest looked up from reference TRBV7-8 and TRBJ1-2): GAGVSQSPRYKVAKRGQDVALRCDPISGHVSLFWYQQALGQGPEFLTYFQNEAQLDKSGLPSDRFFAERPEGSVSTLKIQRTQQEDSAVYLCASSFSRQGKVYGYTFGSGTRLTVV.

J is TRBJ1-1 and V is TRBV5-4; TRBD1 matches 7 bases. The CDR3 sequence is 14 residues long. The germline V gene encodes CDR1 SGHNT and CDR2 YYREEE (reference sequence). Trimming took 4 bases from V and 2 from J; bases not matched to a gene: 5. The CDR3 region has the DNA TGTGCCAGCAGCCGAGACAGGGCTAACACTGAAGCTTTCTTT. It translates to CASSRDRANTEAFF.

The chain uses TRBV18 and TRBJ2-7; D is unresolved. Germline CDR1 reads KGHSH; CDR2 reads LQKENI. This CDR3 is 16 amino acids long. V lost 3 bases and J lost 4, with 19 bases in between. The CDR3 nucleotides are TGTGCCAGCTCACCGGGTAGCCCCCTCCGGCCATACGAGCAGTACTTC. This codes for CASSPGSPLRPYEQYF.

The chain combines TRBV5-1 with TRBJ1-1, with TRBD1 as a possible D gene (5 bases). Germline V gene sequence: CDR1 SGHRS, CDR2 YFSETQ. V lost 4 bases to trimming and J lost 3 bases, with 16 bases between them. This CDR3 has 15 residues. The CDR3 loop is CASSPDGGLDTEAFF. The CDR3 nucleotides are TGCGCCAGCAGCCCCGACGGGGGTTTGGACACTGAAGCTTTCTTT.

The chain combines TRBV5-1 with TRBJ2-7; D is perhaps TRBD1 (6 bases). V was clipped by 0 bases and J by 0 bases, with 10 bases between them. This CDR3 spans 15 amino acids. Germline V gives CDR1 SGHRS, CDR2 YFSETQ. The CDR3 region has the DNA TGCGCCAGCAGCTTGGGGGGGCTCTACTCCTACGAGCAGTACTTC. It codes for CASSLGGLYSYEQYF.

The chain combines TRBV30 with TRBJ2-1, with 7 nucleotides matching TRBD2. The trim removed 0 bases at V and 12 bases at J, leaving 2 bases unmatched. The CDR3 has 11 residues. Germline V lookup: CDR1 GTSNPN, CDR2 SVGIG (reference sequence). CDR3 region: CAWSVRGVQFF. CDR3 in DNA: TGTGCCTGGAGTGTACGGGGGGTGCAGTTCTTC. The variable domain in full, with the rest retrieved from reference TRBV30 and TRBJ2-1, is SQTIHQWPATLVQPVGSPLSLECTVEGTSNPNLYWYRQAAGRGLQLLFYSVGIGQISSEVPQNLSASRPQDRQFILSSKKLLLSDSGFYLCAWSVRGVQFFGPGTRLTVL.